This T cell receptor beta chain was retrieved from a study of tumor and adjacent non-tumor tissue in lung cancer. This CDR3 spans 16 amino acids. CDR1 and CDR2 from the germline V gene are ENHRY and SYGVKD. V was pared by 2 bases and J by 7 bases, with 8 bases of the junction left unmatched. This sample's RNA came from whole unsorted tissue. TCRbeta libraries were built with three rounds of nested PCR, modified from ARM-PCR. Via MiXCR, TCRdb re-called the multiplex PCR reads, giving one row per CDR3 protein. Among about 200,000 distinct CDR3 sequences listed, about two thirds were seen once. Sequencing used lung tumor tissue. The genes are TRBV10-3 and TRBJ2-1; 10 nucleotides agree with TRBD2. The sequence was collected from a man aged 60 to 69 with non-small cell lung cancer. The CDR3 sequence is CAISEDSGRAQNEQFF. CDR3 DNA: TGTGCCATCAGTGAGGACAGCGGGAGGGCGCAGAATGAGCAGTTCTTC.